This T cell receptor (beta chain) was found in a study of Graves' ophthalmopathy and Graves' hyperthyroidism. Findings and limits, study-wide: The majority of expanded thyroid clonotypes above 0.001 frequency also occurred in blood.

Details on this clonotype: As yet, its antigen is unknown.

Under 3 months in duration, the ophthalmopathy in affected donors had moderate-to-severe activity, CAS ≥3 and NOSPECS ≥4. The PBMCs were taken from around 10 ml of fresh peripheral blood. For repertoire sequencing, the TCR beta CDR3 regions were amplified from RNA transcripts. Amplification began with first-round RT-PCR using HTBI primers, then second-round multiplex PCR was performed. In TCRdb, the multiplex PCR reads were re-called with MiXCR into one record per CDR3 protein. Among 200,000 to 250,000 distinct CDR3 sequences listed, around 50% were seen once. The TCR comes from an adult man with Graves' ophthalmopathy. The sample was peripheral blood.

DNA of the CDR3: TGCAGTGCTAGAGGACTAGCGGGGGGGACCGGGGAGCTGTTTTTT. This gives the protein CSARGLAGGTGELFF. J is TRBJ2-2 and V is TRBV20-1, with TRBD2 identical over 14 bases. The germline V gene encodes CDR1 DFQATT and CDR2 SNEGSKA (reference sequence). The length of the CDR3 is 15 residues. The trim removed 1 base at V and 5 bases at J, leaving 0 bases unmatched.